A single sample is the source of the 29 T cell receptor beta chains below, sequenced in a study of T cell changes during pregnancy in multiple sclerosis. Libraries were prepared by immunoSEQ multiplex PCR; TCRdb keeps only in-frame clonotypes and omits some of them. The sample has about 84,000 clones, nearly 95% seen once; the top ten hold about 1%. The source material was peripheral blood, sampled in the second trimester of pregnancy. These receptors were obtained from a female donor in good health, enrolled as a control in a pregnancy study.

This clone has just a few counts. The CDR3: CASAKGGNTEAFF. The DNA for the CDR3 is TGTGCCAGCGCCAAAGGAGGGAACACTGAAGCTTTCTTT. The chain is built from TRBV25-1 and TRBJ1-1; D gene uncertain. CDR3 length: 13 amino acids. Germline CDR1 MGHDK, CDR2 SYGVNS. The germline V and J ends were trimmed by 8 bases and 1 base, with 11 bases remaining between them.

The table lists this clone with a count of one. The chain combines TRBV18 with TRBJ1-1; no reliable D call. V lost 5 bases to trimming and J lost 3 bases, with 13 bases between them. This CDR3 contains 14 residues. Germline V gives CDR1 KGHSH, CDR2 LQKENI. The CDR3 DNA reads TGTGCCAGCTCAGCCAACCTAAAATACACTGAAGCTTTCTTT. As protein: CASSANLKYTEAFF.

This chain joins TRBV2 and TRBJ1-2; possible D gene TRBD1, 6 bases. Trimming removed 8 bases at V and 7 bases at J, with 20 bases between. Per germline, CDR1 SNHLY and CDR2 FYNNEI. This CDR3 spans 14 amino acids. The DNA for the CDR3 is TGTGCCAGCGGCAAACAGGGAATAGCGTCTGGCTACACCTTC. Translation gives CASGKQGIASGYTF.

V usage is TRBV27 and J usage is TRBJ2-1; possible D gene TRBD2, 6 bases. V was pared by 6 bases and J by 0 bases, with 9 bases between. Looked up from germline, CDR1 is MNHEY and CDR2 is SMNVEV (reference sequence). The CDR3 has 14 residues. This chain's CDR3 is CASSVSGSYNEQFF. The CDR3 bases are TGTGCCAGCAGCGTTAGCGGCTCCTACAATGAGCAGTTCTTC.

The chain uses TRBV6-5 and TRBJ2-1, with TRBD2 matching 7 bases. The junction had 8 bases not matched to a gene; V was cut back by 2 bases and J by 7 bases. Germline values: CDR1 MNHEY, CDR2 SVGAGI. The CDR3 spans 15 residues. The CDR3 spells CASSYGAGASNEQFF. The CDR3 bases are TGTGCCAGCAGTTACGGGGCGGGAGCTAGTAATGAGCAGTTCTTC.

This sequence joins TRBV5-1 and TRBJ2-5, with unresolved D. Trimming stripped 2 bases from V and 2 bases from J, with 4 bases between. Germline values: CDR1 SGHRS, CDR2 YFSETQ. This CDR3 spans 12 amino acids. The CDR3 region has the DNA TGCGCCAGCAGCTTAACTCAAGAGACCCAGTACTTC. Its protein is CASSLTQETQYF.

The CDR3 sequence: CASSPDRLSYTGELFF. The DNA of the CDR3 is TGTGCCAGCTCACCTGACAGACTCTCTTACACCGGGGAGCTGTTTTTT. The chain couples TRBV18 to TRBJ2-2, with a weak D call TRBD1 (5 bases). V was trimmed by 3 bases and J by 3 bases, leaving 14 bases between them. Germline-derived CDR1 and CDR2 are KGHSH and LQKENI. The CDR3 runs 16 residues.

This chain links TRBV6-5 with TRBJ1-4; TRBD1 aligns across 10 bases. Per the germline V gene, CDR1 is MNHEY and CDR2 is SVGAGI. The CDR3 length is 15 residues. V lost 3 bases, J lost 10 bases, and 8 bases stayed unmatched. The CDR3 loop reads CASSYFGTGEGKLFF. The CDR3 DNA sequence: TGTGCCAGCAGTTATTTCGGGACAGGGGAAGGAAAACTGTTTTTT.

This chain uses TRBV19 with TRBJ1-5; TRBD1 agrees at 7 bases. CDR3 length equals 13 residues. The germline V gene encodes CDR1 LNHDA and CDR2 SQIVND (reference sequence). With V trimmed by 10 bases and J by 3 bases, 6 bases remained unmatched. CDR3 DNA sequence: TGTGCCACCACCAGGGGGTCCAATCAGCCCCAGCATTTT. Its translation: CATTRGSNQPQHF.

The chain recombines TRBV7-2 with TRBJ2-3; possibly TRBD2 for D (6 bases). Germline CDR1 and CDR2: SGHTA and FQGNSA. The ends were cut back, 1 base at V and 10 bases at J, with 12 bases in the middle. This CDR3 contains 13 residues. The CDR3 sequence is CASSLGAGLAQYF. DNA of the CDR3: TGTGCCAGCAGCTTAGGGGCGGGGCTAGCGCAGTATTTT.

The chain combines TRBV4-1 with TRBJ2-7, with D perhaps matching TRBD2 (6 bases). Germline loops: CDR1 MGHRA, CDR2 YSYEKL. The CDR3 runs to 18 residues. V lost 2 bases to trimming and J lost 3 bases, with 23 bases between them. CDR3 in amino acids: CASSQTPWRGEKIYEQYF. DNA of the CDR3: TGCGCCAGCAGCCAAACCCCATGGCGCGGGGAGAAAATCTACGAGCAGTACTTC.

The CDR3: CASSLVFLAGYNEQFF. The DNA of the CDR3 is TGCGCCAGCAGCCTCGTCTTCCTAGCGGGATACAATGAGCAGTTCTTC. The chain uses TRBV4-1 and TRBJ2-1; 9 positions agree with TRBD2. Germline CDR1 reads MGHRA; CDR2 reads YSYEKL. V was clipped by 4 bases and J by 4 bases; unmatched bases: 8. The CDR3 consists of 16 residues.

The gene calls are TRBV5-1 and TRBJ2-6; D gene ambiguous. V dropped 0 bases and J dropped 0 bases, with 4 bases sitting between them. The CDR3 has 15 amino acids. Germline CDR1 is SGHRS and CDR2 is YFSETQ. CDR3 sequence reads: CASSLVSSGANVLTF. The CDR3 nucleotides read TGCGCCAGCAGCTTGGTTAGCTCTGGGGCCAACGTCCTGACTTTC.

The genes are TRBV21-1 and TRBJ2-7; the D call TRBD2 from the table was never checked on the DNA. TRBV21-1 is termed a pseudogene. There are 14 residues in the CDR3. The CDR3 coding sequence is TGTGCCAGCAGCAAAGAGGCCGGACTTTCCGAGCAGTACTTC. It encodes CASSKEAGLSEQYF.

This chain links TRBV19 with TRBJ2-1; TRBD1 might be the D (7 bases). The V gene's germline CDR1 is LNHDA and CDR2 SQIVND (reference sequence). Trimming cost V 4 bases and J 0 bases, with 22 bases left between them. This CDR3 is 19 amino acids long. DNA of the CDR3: TGTGCCAGTAGTAGTCCCTTAGAGGCGGGACAGAGCTCCTACAATGAGCAGTTCTTC. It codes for CASSSPLEAGQSSYNEQFF.

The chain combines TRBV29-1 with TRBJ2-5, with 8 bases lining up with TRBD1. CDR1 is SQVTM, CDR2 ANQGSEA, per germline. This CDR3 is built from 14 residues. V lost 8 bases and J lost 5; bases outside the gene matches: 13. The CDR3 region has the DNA TGCAGCATTAGCGGTTCAGGGGGCCGGGAGACCCAGTACTTC. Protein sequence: CSISGSGGRETQYF.

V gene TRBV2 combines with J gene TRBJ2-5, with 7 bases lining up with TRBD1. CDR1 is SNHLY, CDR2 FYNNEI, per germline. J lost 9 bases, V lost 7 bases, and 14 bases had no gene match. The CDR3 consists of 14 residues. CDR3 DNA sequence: TGTGCCAGCACCCTAATCCGGGACAGTAGAGCCCAGTACTTC. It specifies CASTLIRDSRAQYF.

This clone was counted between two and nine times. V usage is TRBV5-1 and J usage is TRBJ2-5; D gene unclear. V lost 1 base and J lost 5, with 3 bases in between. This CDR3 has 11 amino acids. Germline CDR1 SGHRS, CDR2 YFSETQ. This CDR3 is CASSLSETQYF. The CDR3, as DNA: TGCGCCAGCAGCTTGTCGGAGACCCAGTACTTC.

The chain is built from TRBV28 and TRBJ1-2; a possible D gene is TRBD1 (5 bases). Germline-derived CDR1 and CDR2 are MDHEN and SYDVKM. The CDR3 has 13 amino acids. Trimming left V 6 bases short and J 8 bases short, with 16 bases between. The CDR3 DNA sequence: TGTGCCAGCAGGTCCTTCAGGGCAGGCGGCTACACCTTC. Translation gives CASRSFRAGGYTF.

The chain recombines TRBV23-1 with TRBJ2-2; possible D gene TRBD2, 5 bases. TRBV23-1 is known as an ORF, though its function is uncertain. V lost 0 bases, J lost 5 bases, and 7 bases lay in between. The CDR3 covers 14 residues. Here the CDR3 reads CASSQSPGTGELFF. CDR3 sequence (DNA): TGCGCCAGCAGTCAATCCCCGGGGACCGGGGAGCTGTTTTTT.

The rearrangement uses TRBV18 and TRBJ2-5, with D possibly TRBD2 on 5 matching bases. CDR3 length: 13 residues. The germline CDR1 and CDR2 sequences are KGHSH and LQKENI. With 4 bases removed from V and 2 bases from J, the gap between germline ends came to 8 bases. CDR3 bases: TGTGCCAGCTCACAAGGACTGCAAGAGACCCAGTACTTC. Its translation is CASSQGLQETQYF.

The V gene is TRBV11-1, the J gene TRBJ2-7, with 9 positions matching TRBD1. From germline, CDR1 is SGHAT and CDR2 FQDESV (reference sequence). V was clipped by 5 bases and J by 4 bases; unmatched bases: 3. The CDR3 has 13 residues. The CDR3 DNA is TGTGCCAGCAGCCTCGACAGGGGGTACGAGCAGTACTTC. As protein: CASSLDRGYEQYF.

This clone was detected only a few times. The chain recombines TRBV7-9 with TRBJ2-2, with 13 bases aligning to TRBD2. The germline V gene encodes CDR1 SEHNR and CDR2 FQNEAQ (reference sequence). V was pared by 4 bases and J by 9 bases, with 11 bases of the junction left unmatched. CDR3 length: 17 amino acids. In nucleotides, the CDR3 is TGTGCCAGCAGCTCAACTAGCGGGAGGGCCTATATCTGGGAGCTGTTTTTT. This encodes CASSSTSGRAYIWELFF.

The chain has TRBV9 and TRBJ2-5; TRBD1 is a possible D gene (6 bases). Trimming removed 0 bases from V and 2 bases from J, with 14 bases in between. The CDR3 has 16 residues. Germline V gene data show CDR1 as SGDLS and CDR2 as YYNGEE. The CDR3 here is CASSVANRAGQETQYF. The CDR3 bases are TGTGCCAGCAGCGTAGCTAACAGGGCAGGGCAAGAGACCCAGTACTTC.

The CDR3 DNA is TGTGCCAGCAGTGAAACTAGACGCAGGATCTCTGGAAACACCATATATTTT. Amino acids: CASSETRRRISGNTIYF. This rearrangement joins TRBV2 to TRBJ1-3; D remains unclear. V was trimmed by 2 bases and J by 0 bases, leaving 14 bases between them. CDR3 length: 17 amino acids. The V gene's germline CDR1 is SNHLY and CDR2 FYNNEI.

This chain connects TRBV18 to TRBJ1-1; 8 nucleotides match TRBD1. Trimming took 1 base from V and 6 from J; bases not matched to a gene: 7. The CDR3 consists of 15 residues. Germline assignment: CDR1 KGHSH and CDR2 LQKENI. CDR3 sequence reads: CASSPQTGEMAEAFF. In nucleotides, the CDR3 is TGTGCCAGCTCACCACAGACAGGGGAAATGGCTGAAGCTTTCTTT.

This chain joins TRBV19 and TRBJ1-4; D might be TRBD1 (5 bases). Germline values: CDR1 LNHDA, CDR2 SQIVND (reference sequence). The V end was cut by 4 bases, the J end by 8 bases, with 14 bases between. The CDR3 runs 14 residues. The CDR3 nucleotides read TGTGCCAGTAGTACGGGACTGGGCCGGGAAAAACTGTTTTTT. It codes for CASSTGLGREKLFF.

Written as DNA, the CDR3 is TGCGCCAGCAGCGAAAGGACTAGCGGGATTACCTCTGAGCAGTTCTTC. Translating it yields CASSERTSGITSEQFF. This chain links TRBV5-1 with TRBJ2-1; 12 bases agree with TRBD2. V lost 4 bases to trimming and J lost 9 bases; unmatched junction nucleotides: 11. This CDR3 is built from 16 residues. Germline-derived CDR1 and CDR2 are SGHRS and YFSETQ.

The CDR3 sequence: CASSLPSGGLNQPQHF. The CDR3 DNA is TGTGCCAGCAGCCTCCCATCGGGGGGGCTCAATCAGCCCCAGCATTTT. The V gene is TRBV28, the J gene TRBJ1-5; possible D gene TRBD1, 6 bases. CDR3 length: 16 residues. The germline V and J ends were trimmed by 6 bases and 3 bases, with 18 bases remaining between them. Germline-derived CDR1 and CDR2 are MDHEN and SYDVKM.